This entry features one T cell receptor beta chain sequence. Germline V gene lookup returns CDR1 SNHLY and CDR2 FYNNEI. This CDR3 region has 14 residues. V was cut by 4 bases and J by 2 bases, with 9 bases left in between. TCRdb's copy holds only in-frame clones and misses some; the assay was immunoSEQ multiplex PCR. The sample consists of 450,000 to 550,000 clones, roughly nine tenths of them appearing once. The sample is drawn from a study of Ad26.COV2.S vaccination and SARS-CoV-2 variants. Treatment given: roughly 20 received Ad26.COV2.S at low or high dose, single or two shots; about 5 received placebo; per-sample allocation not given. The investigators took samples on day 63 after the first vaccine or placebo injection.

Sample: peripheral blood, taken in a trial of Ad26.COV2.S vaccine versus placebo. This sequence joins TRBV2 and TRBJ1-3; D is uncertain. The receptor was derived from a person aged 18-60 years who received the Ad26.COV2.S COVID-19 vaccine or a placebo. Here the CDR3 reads CASSVVSPGNTIYF. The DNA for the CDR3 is TGTGCCAGCAGTGTGGTAAGCCCTGGAAACACCATATATTTT.